The following is a T cell receptor (beta chain) sequence with its context. These data come from a study of blood T cell repertoires in COVID-19. Study summary: T cells, B-cell-depleted T cells, or PBMCs supplied cDNA or gDNA.

Deletions cut 3 bases from V and 5 bases from J, with 14 bases between. The germline V gene encodes CDR1 DFQATT and CDR2 SNEGSKA (reference sequence). The CDR3 sequence is 14 residues long. Authors' data handling: Amplification with reference gene primers provided the estimates of nucleated cell counts. TCRdb's copy holds only in-frame clones and misses some; the assay was immunoSEQ multiplex PCR. Clonal size and the V and J genes are those of that table, whereas D and trimming came from the DNA. The table lists 250,000 to 300,000 clones, 75% to 90% of them singletons. The source is a man between 60 and 75 years old who had recovered from COVID-19. The sample taken for sequencing was peripheral blood. The chain is built from TRBV20-1 and TRBJ2-1; possible D gene TRBD1, 5 bases. DNA for the CDR3: TGCAGTGCTAGTCCCCAGGGCTTGGACAATGAGCAGTTCTTC. Translation gives CSASPQGLDNEQFF.